Below, 13 T cell receptor beta chains from the same sample are listed, as sequenced in a study of chemoradiotherapy in HPV16-positive cancers. Using immunoSEQ multiplex PCR, the repertoire was profiled, and TCRdb retains in-frame clones only, with some absent. Of about 10,000 clones in the sample, 90% to 95% are singletons; the top ten hold more than 1.5%. Sequencing used blood, obtained from a patient who underwent chemoradiotherapy. These receptors were taken from a human donor with HPV-associated anogenital cancer.

This clone was seen a handful of times. The chain recombines TRBV6-5 with TRBJ1-1, with 9 bases fitting TRBD1. The germline CDR1 and CDR2 sequences are MNHEY and SVGAGI. Trimming at V came to 6 bases and at J to 3 bases, leaving 5 bases not matched to a gene. The CDR3 consists of 14 residues. CDR3 DNA: TGTGCCAGCAGCAAATGGACAGGGGACACTGAAGCTTTCTTT. Its translation: CASSKWTGDTEAFF.

This clone came up a few times. J is TRBJ1-1 and V is TRBV7-9; the match to TRBD1 covers 7 bases. This CDR3 spans 14 amino acids. Germline values: CDR1 SEHNR, CDR2 FQNEAQ (reference sequence). V dropped 8 bases and J dropped 4; count of bases not matched to a gene: 10. The CDR3 DNA reads as TGTGCCAGCGTGACAGGGAGGGACTCCACTGAAGCTTTCTTT. Translating gives CASVTGRDSTEAFF.

The chain joins TRBV5-1 to TRBJ2-7; D is possibly TRBD1 or TRBD2 (5 bases each). Per germline, CDR1 SGHRS and CDR2 YFSETQ. Trimming pared 0 bases from V and 6 bases from J, leaving 19 bases between. The CDR3 is 16 amino acids. The CDR3 sequence: CASSLAASGRDLEQYF. Here the CDR3 DNA reads TGCGCCAGCAGCTTGGCCGCCTCGGGACGGGACCTCGAGCAGTACTTC.

This chain links TRBV19 with TRBJ2-7, with 8 bases identical to TRBD2. Unmatched junction bases numbered 8, after V lost 6 bases and J lost 1 base. This CDR3 has 15 amino acids. Germline V gives CDR1 LNHDA, CDR2 SQIVND (reference sequence). CDR3 loop: CASSPGGGPSYEQYF. The DNA of the CDR3 is TGTGCCAGTAGCCCTGGCGGGGGGCCATCCTACGAGCAGTACTTC.

The chain recombines TRBV7-2 with TRBJ2-1; TRBD1 aligns across 9 bases. Germline loops: CDR1 SGHTA, CDR2 FQGNSA. The junction had 13 bases not matched to a gene; V was cut back by 2 bases and J by 5 bases. The CDR3 contains 18 residues. The CDR3 DNA follows: TGTGCCAGCAGCTTATTCGGGGGACAGGGTTTGCGTAACAATGAGCAGTTCTTC. Amino acid sequence: CASSLFGGQGLRNNEQFF.

The chain joins TRBV5-6 to TRBJ2-1, with D tentatively TRBD1 or TRBD2 (5 bases each). CDR1 and CDR2 from the germline V gene are SGHDT and YYEEEE. This CDR3 is built from 15 residues. The V gene lost 0 bases and the J gene lost 1 base, with 8 bases spanning the gap. CDR3 residues: CASSLAGPSYNEQFF. The CDR3 bases are TGTGCCAGCAGCTTGGCGGGGCCGTCCTACAATGAGCAGTTCTTC.

This sequence joins TRBV4-2 and TRBJ2-1, with D unclear. This CDR3 contains 14 residues. Deletions cut 1 base from V and 9 bases from J, with 13 bases between. Germline V CDR1 and CDR2: LGHNA, YNFKEQ. CDR3 nucleotides: TGTGCCAGCAGCCAAGCGGGCCTTCGGGCTGAGCAGTTCTTC. Its translation is CASSQAGLRAEQFF.

The gene calls are TRBV2 and TRBJ1-5; D is unclear. Trimming took off 6 bases at V and 3 bases at J, with 15 bases between the two ends. CDR1 and CDR2 from the germline V gene are SNHLY and FYNNEI. This CDR3 has 15 amino acids. Written as DNA, the CDR3 is TGTGCCAGCAGACTGGCCCCGGGAACCAATCAGCCCCAGCATTTT. The encoded protein is CASRLAPGTNQPQHF. The variable domain in full, completed from reference TRBV2 and TRBJ1-5, reads EPEVTQTPSHQVTQMGQEVILRCVPISNHLYFYWYRQILGQKVEFLVSFYNNEISEKSEIFDDQFSVERPDGSNFTLKIRSTKLEDSAMYFCASRLAPGTNQPQHFGDGTRLSIL.

The rearrangement uses TRBV19 and TRBJ1-6; D may be TRBD1 (6 bases). Trimming removed 9 bases from V and 5 bases from J, with 26 bases in between. The CDR3 totals 18 residues. Germline V gives CDR1 LNHDA, CDR2 SQIVND (reference sequence). The CDR3 region has the DNA TGTGCCAGCCGACGACTGGGGGGCCTTTATCGAGATAATTCACCCCTCCACTTT. This gives the protein CASRRLGGLYRDNSPLHF.

V usage is TRBV27 and J usage is TRBJ2-3; 9 bases are a match to TRBD2. This CDR3 has 16 residues. With 5 bases clipped from V and 4 bases from J, the junction kept 10 bases outside the gene matches. The germline V gene has CDR1 MNHEY and CDR2 SMNVEV (reference sequence). CDR3 amino acids: CASSPRSSGGSDTQYF. The CDR3 DNA follows: TGTGCCAGCAGTCCCCGGAGTAGCGGGGGTTCAGATACGCAGTATTTT.

This rearrangement joins TRBV9 to TRBJ2-7; no clear D gene. CDR1 and CDR2 from the germline V gene are SGDLS and YYNGEE. The CDR3 runs 13 residues. Between the trimmed V and J ends, which lost 0 bases and 7 bases, there was a span of 11 bases. This CDR3 is CASSVVESREQYF. DNA for the CDR3: TGTGCCAGCAGCGTAGTGGAGTCTCGGGAGCAGTACTTC.

V and J are TRBV5-6 and TRBJ2-5, with D possibly TRBD2 on 7 matching bases. The V and J ends lost 2 bases and 1 base respectively, with 12 bases between them. The CDR3 consists of 15 residues. Germline CDR1 SGHDT, CDR2 YYEEEE. In nucleotides, the CDR3 is TGTGCCAGCAGCTTCGGAGGGGGGGGCCAAGAGACCCAGTACTTC. It codes for CASSFGGGGQETQYF.

The chain has TRBV19 and TRBJ2-7, with 8 bases that match TRBD1. Germline CDR1 reads LNHDA; CDR2 reads SQIVND (reference sequence). The CDR3 contains 12 residues. Trimming removed 5 bases from V and 5 bases from J; junction bases left unmatched: 2. The CDR3 here is CASSRQGNEQYF. CDR3 DNA: TGTGCCAGTAGTCGACAGGGGAACGAGCAGTACTTC.